Listed here is a single TCR beta chain. Its antigen is currently unknown. The data belong to a study of T cell repertoires and HLA-DP antigens. Study at large: In vitro CD4+ alloreactivity was against HeLa-presented HLA-DP. The donors, ranging 18-to-29 to 60-to-69 years, included a couple of males and one female.

Primers targeted 54 TRBV and 13 TRBJ segments. Clones were sequenced by immunoSEQ multiplex PCR, and TCRdb holds only the in-frame ones, with some missing. The table shows approximately 110,000 clones, with 90% to 95% occurring only once. The CDR3 is 13 amino acids. The ends were cut back, 4 bases at V and 3 bases at J, with 8 bases in the middle. Looked up from germline, CDR1 is MRHNA and CDR2 is SNTAGT. Study conclusions and caveats: Total CD4+ responders were stimulated by HeLa antigen-presenting cells.

This TCR came from a young woman in good health and CMV-seronegative. Material for sequencing was CD4+ T cells from PBMCs. The rearrangement joins TRBV6-4 to TRBJ2-3; a possible D gene is TRBD2 (5 bases). CDR3 protein: CASSGEITDTQYF. The CDR3 bases are TGTGCCAGCAGTGGGGAGATTACAGATACGCAGTATTTT.